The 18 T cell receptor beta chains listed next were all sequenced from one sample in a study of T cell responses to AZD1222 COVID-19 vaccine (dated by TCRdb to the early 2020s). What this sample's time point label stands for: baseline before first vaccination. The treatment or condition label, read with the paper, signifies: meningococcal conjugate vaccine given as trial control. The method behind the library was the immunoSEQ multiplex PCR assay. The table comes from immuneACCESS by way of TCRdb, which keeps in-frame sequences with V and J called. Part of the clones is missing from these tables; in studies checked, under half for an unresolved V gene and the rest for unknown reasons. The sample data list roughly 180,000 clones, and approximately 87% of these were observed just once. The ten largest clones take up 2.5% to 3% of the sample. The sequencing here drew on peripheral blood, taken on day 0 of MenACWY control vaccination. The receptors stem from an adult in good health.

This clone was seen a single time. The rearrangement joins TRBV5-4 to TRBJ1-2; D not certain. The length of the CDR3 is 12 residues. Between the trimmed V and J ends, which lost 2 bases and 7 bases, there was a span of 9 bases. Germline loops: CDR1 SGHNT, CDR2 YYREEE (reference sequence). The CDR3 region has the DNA TGTGCCAGCAGCTTAGACGGGTTTGGCTACACCTTC. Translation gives CASSLDGFGYTF.

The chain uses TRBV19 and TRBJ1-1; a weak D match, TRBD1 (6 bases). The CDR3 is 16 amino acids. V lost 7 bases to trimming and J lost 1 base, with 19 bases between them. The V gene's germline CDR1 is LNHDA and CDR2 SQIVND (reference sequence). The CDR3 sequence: CASTPPGGGRNTEAFF. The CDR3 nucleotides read TGTGCCAGTACTCCGCCGGGAGGGGGAAGGAACACTGAAGCTTTCTTT.

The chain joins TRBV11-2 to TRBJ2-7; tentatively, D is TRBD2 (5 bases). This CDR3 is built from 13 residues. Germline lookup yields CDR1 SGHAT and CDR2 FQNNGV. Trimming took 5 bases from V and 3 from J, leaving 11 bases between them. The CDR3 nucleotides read TGTGCCAGCAGCCTAATAACTAGCTACGAGCAGTACTTC. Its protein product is CASSLITSYEQYF.

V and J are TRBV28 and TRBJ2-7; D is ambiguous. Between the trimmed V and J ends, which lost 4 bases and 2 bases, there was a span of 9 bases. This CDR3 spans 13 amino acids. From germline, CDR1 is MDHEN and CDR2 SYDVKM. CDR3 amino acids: CASSSTAAYEQYF. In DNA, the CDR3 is TGTGCCAGCAGTTCCACAGCCGCCTACGAGCAGTACTTC. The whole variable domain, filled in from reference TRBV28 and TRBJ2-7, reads DVKVTQSSRYLVKRTGEKVFLECVQDMDHENMFWYRQDPGLGLRLIYFSYDVKMKEKGDIPEGYSVSREKKERFSLILESASTNQTSMYLCASSSTAAYEQYFGPGTRLTVT.

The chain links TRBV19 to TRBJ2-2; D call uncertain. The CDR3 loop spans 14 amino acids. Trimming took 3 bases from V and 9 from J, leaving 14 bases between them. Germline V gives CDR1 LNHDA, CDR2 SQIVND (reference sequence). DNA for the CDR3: TGTGCCAGTAGTATCCAGGTTAACCTGCGGGAGCTGTTTTTT. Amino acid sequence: CASSIQVNLRELFF.

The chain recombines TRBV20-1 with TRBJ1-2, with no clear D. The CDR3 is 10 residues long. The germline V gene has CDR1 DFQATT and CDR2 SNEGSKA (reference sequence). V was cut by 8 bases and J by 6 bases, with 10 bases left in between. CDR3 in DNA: TGCAGTTCCCCTTCTGATGGCTACACCTTC. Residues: CSSPSDGYTF.

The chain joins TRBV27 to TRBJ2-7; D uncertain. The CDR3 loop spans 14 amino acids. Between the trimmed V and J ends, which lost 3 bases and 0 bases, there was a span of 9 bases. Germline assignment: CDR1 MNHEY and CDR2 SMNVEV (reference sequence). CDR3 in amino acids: CASSFGPNSYEQYF. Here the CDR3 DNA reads TGTGCCAGCAGTTTCGGGCCAAACTCCTACGAGCAGTACTTC.

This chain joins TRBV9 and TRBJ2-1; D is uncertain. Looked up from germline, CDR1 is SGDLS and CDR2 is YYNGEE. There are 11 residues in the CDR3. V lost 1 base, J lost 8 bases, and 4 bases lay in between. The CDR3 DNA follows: TGTGCCAGCAGCGTACAAGATGAGCAGTTCTTC. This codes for CASSVQDEQFF.

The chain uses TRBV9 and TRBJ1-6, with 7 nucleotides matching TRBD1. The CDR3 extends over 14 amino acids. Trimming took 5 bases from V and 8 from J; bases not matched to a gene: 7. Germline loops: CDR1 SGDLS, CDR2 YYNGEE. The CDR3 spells CASSSTGEDSPLHF. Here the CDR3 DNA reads TGTGCCAGCAGTTCCACAGGGGAGGATTCACCCCTCCACTTT.

This CDR3 is CATRTGLTDTQYF. In DNA form, the CDR3 reads TGTGCCACCCGGACAGGCCTCACAGATACGCAGTATTTT. The V call is TRBV2, the J call TRBJ2-3, with 7 bases aligning to TRBD1. Germline lookup yields CDR1 SNHLY and CDR2 FYNNEI. The CDR3 extends over 13 amino acids. The junction had 6 bases not matched to a gene; V was cut back by 10 bases and J by 2 bases.

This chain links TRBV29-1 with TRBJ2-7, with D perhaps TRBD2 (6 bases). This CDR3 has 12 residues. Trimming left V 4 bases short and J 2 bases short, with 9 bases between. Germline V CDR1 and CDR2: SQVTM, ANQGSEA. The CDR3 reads CSVAGDAYEQYF. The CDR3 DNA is TGCAGCGTTGCGGGGGACGCCTACGAGCAGTACTTC.

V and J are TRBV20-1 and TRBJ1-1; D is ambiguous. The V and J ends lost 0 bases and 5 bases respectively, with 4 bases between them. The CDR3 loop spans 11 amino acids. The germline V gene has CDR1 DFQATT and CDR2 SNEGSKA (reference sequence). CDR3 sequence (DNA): TGCAGTGCTAGAGAACGGACTGAAGCTTTCTTT. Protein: CSARERTEAFF.

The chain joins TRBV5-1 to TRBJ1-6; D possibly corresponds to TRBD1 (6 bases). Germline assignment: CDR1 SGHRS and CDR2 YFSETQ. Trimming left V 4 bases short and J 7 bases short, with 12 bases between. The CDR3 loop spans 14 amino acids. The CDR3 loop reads CASSRAGGNSPLHF. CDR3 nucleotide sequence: TGCGCCAGCAGCAGGGCCGGGGGCAATTCACCCCTCCACTTT.

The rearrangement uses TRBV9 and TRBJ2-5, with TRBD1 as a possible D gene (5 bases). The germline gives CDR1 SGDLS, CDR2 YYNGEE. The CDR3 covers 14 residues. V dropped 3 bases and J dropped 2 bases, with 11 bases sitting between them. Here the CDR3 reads CASSGAGRQETQYF. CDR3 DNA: TGTGCCAGCAGCGGTGCAGGGCGGCAAGAGACCCAGTACTTC.

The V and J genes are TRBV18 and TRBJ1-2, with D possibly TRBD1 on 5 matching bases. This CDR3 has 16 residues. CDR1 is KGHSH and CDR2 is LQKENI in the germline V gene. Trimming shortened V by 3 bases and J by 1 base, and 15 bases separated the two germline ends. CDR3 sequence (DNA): TGTGCCAGCTCACCCCCCAACCCCGGGGGTAACTATGGCTACACCTTC. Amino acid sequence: CASSPPNPGGNYGYTF.

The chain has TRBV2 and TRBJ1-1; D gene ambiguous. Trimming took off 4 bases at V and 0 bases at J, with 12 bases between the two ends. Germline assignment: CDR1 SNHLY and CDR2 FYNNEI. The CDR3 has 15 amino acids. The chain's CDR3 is CASSGSRGMNTEAFF. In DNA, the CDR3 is TGTGCCAGCAGTGGCAGCCGGGGAATGAACACTGAAGCTTTCTTT.

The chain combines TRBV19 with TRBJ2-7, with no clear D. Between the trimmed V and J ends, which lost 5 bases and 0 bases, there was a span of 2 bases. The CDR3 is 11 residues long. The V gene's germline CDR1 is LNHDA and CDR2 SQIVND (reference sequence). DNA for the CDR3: TGTGCCAGTAGTGACTCCTACGAGCAGTACTTC. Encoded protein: CASSDSYEQYF.

This chain's CDR3 is CASSQEVPTGEVGQPQHF. In DNA form, the CDR3 reads TGCGCCAGCAGCCAAGAGGTCCCGACAGGGGAGGTCGGTCAGCCCCAGCATTTT. The rearrangement uses TRBV4-3 and TRBJ1-5; 8 positions agree with TRBD1. CDR1 is LGHNA and CDR2 is YSLEER in the germline V gene. The CDR3 runs 18 residues. The V and J ends lost 0 bases and 6 bases, in that order; junction bases with no gene match: 13.